This entry lists 8 T cell receptor beta chains sequenced from one sample in a study of Ad26.COV2.S vaccination and SARS-CoV-2 variants. Assay used: immunoSEQ multiplex PCR; TCRdb lists only in-frame clones, some missing. The table lists tens of thousands of clones, roughly 83% of them singletons. Specimen: peripheral blood, collected after recovery from COVID-19. These receptors all stem from a human donor who had recovered from COVID-19.

This clone occurred a few times. This chain joins TRBV10-1 and TRBJ2-1; either TRBD1 or TRBD2 may fit D (6 bases each). The CDR3 has 15 residues. Germline assignment: CDR1 WNHNN and CDR2 SYGVQD (reference sequence). V was shortened by 3 bases and J by 2 bases, with 11 bases between the two germline ends. CDR3 coding DNA: TGCGCCAGCAGTGATCCGGGGGCGACCTACAATGAGCAGTTCTTC. The encoded protein is CASSDPGATYNEQFF.

The chain couples TRBV10-3 to TRBJ2-2; 8 bases are a match to TRBD2. The V gene end was trimmed by 6 bases and the J gene end by 5 bases; junction bases not matched to a gene: 5. Germline V gives CDR1 ENHRY, CDR2 SYGVKD. The CDR3 covers 14 residues. CDR3 amino acids: CAIRASGLTGELFF. The CDR3 DNA reads as TGTGCCATCAGGGCTAGCGGGTTGACCGGGGAGCTGTTTTTT.

The chain is built from TRBV3-1 (or the pseudogene TRBV3-2) and TRBJ1-4, with D hard to call. The CDR3 runs to 12 residues. V gave up 6 bases and J gave up 7 bases, with 9 bases separating them. CDR1 LGHDT and CDR2 YNNKEL come from the germline V gene (reference sequence). CDR3 residues: CASSRYSEKLFF. CDR3 DNA: TGTGCCAGCAGTCGATACAGTGAAAAACTGTTTTTT.

In this sample, this clone turned up a few times. The V and J genes are TRBV7-9 and TRBJ1-5; D possibly corresponds to TRBD1 (5 bases). V dropped 4 bases and J dropped 4 bases, with 8 bases sitting between them. Germline V gene data show CDR1 as SEHNR and CDR2 as FQNEAQ (reference sequence). This CDR3 has 13 residues. The CDR3 DNA sequence: TGTGCCAGCAGCTCGGCAGGGAATCAGCCCCAGCATTTT. Encoded protein: CASSSAGNQPQHF.

The chain carries TRBV11-2 and TRBJ2-5, with D uncertain. V was shortened by 1 base and J by 2 bases, with 8 bases between the two germline ends. CDR3 size: 14 residues. Germline V lookup: CDR1 SGHAT, CDR2 FQNNGV. Here the CDR3 DNA reads TGTGCCAGCAGCTTAGTAGGCTGGCAAGAGACCCAGTACTTC. The encoded protein is CASSLVGWQETQYF.

The DNA for the CDR3 is TGCAGTGCTAGTTCCTCTGGGGCCAACGTCCTGACTTTC. This sequence encodes CSASSSGANVLTF. This chain connects TRBV20-1 to TRBJ2-6; D is unresolved. CDR1 is DFQATT, CDR2 SNEGSKA, per germline (reference sequence). The CDR3 loop spans 13 amino acids. V lost 3 bases to trimming and J lost 0 bases, with 3 bases between them.

The V gene is TRBV18, the J gene TRBJ2-7; D is possibly TRBD1 or TRBD2 (5 bases each). Germline V lookup: CDR1 KGHSH, CDR2 LQKENI. V lost 3 bases to trimming and J lost 3 bases, with 6 bases between them. The CDR3 is made up of 12 amino acids. CDR3 DNA sequence: TGTGCCAGCTCACCGGGACGCTACGAGCAGTACTTC. This translates into CASSPGRYEQYF.

The sample holds one count of this clone. The genes are TRBV27 and TRBJ2-7, with 9 bases matching TRBD2. CDR3 size: 17 residues. Germline trimming cut 4 bases from V and 2 bases from J; bases unmatched to any gene: 12. Germline V gives CDR1 MNHEY, CDR2 SMNVEV (reference sequence). The CDR3 coding sequence is TGTGCCAGCAGTTCCCGCGGGGGGGTAGCGGGAGCCTACGAGCAGTACTTC. Encoded protein: CASSSRGGVAGAYEQYF.